The rows below give T cell receptor beta chains drawn from one sample of a study of shared clonotypes between healthy human individuals. TCRdb's copy holds only in-frame clones and misses some; the assay was immunoSEQ multiplex PCR. The sample has 2 million to 2.5 million clones, 85% to 95% seen once. Source material: naive CD4+ T cells from PBMCs. The receptors shown here come from a man younger than 30 in good health. Some clones in this sample may be carry-over from other donors' samples. CDR3s include the opening cysteine and the closing phenylalanine or tryptophan. The D gene is left open where the match is weak. The size field is filled for only some rows; it gives once, few, many or a size class.

TRBJ2-7	-	-	TRBV7-9	CASSPASQPYAEQYF	TGTGCCAGCAGCCCTGCAAGCCAGCCCTACGCCGAGCAGTACTTC
TRBJ2-1	-	-	TRBV4-1	CASSQGERRVYNEQFF	TGCGCCAGCAGCCAAGGGGAGCGGAGGGTTTACAATGAGCAGTTCTTC
TRBJ2-7	TRBD1	-	TRBV28	CASSNYRGPTYEQYF	TGTGCCAGCAGTAACTACAGGGGACCGACCTACGAGCAGTACTTC
TRBJ1-1	-	-	TRBV29-1	CSVRNRQDLNTEAFF	TGCAGCGTCCGTAACCGACAGGACCTGAACACTGAAGCTTTCTTT
TRBJ1-2	-	-	TRBV7-3	CASSMGPGSYGYTF	TGTGCCAGCAGCATGGGACCGGGAAGCTATGGCTACACCTTC
TRBJ2-7	-	-	TRBV7-2	CASSWDPAYEQYF	TGTGCCAGCAGCTGGGACCCGGCCTACGAGCAGTACTTC
TRBJ2-4	-	-	TRBV28	CASSLPLGGAKNIQYF	TGTGCCAGCAGTTTACCGCTGGGGGGAGCCAAAAACATTCAGTACTTC
TRBJ2-1	TRBD2	-	TRBV5-1	CASSLVLAGGYNEQFF	TGCGCCAGCAGCTTGGTCCTAGCGGGAGGATACAATGAGCAGTTCTTC
TRBJ1-1	-	-	TRBV7-6	CASSSPFGSTNTEAFF	TGTGCCAGCAGCTCCCCCTTCGGGTCGACCAACACTGAAGCTTTCTTT
TRBJ2-1	TRBD2	-	TRBV4-1	CASSQDGLAGPSYNEQFF	TGCGCCAGCAGCCAAGACGGACTAGCGGGCCCCTCCTACAATGAGCAGTTCTTC
TRBJ2-7	TRBD2	-	TRBV5-1	CASSWTSGSGEQYF	TGCGCCAGCAGCTGGACTAGCGGGAGTGGTGAGCAGTACTTC
TRBJ1-1	-	-	TRBV18	CASSPYQGQDTEAFF	TGTGCCAGCTCACCTTATCAGGGGCAGGACACTGAAGCTTTCTTT
TRBJ1-3	-	-	TRBV28	CASSLISNRFSGNTIYF	TGTGCCAGCAGTCTAATATCCAACAGGTTTTCTGGAAACACCATATATTTT
TRBJ2-3	TRBD2	-	TRBV4-2	CASSTLAGGSRTDTQYF	TGTGCCAGCAGCACACTAGCGGGAGGCAGCAGGACAGATACGCAGTATTTT
TRBJ2-1	TRBD2	-	TRBV7-9	CASSVTSGRADEQFF	TGTGCCAGCAGCGTAACTAGCGGGAGGGCCGATGAGCAGTTCTTC
TRBJ2-7	TRBD2	-	TRBV18	CASSPTSGETYEQYF	TGTGCCAGCTCACCTACAAGCGGGGAAACCTACGAGCAGTACTTC
TRBJ1-5	TRBD1	-	TRBV2	CASSFGGQGVQPQHF	TGTGCCAGCAGCTTCGGGGGACAGGGGGTTCAGCCCCAGCATTTT
TRBJ1-1	TRBD1	-	TRBV7-6	CASSRDRGGTEAFF	TGTGCCAGCAGCCGGGACAGGGGGGGTACTGAAGCTTTCTTT
TRBJ2-3	-	-	TRBV4-3	CASSRGPNGDTQYF	TGCGCCAGCAGCCGAGGACCAAATGGGGATACGCAGTATTTT
TRBJ1-2	-	-	TRBV28	CASSPVLLVLGYTF	TGTGCCAGCAGTCCCGTCCTACTTGTTCTGGGCTACACCTTC
TRBJ2-2	-	-	TRBV2	CASSDTGRTTTGELFF	TGTGCCAGCAGTGATACGGGCAGGACGACCACCGGGGAGCTGTTTTTT
TRBJ1-2	-	-	TRBV4-2	CASGPIEYFSGYTF	TGTGCCAGCGGGCCGATAGAGTATTTTAGTGGCTACACCTTC
TRBJ2-7	-	-	TRBV11-2	CASSPQSGEQYF	TGTGCCAGCAGCCCACAATCGGGCGAGCAGTACTTC
TRBJ2-5	-	-	TRBV12-5	CASGPTPGETQYF	TGTGCTAGTGGTCCCACCCCGGGAGAGACCCAGTACTTC
TRBJ1-1	TRBD1	-	TRBV9	CASSVGTGMNTEAFF	TGTGCCAGCAGCGTAGGGACAGGAATGAACACTGAAGCTTTCTTT
TRBJ1-1	-	-	TRBV7-9	CASILPQGPEAFF	TGTGCCAGCATATTGCCCCAGGGGCCTGAAGCTTTCTTT
TRBJ2-3	TRBD2	-	TRBV30	CAWTVGRMNTQYF	TGTGCCTGGACAGTCGGGAGGATGAATACGCAGTATTTT
TRBJ1-5	TRBD1	-	TRBV18	CASSPTNTGGLQPQHF	TGTGCCAGCTCGCCAACTAATACAGGGGGCTTGCAGCCCCAGCATTTT
TRBJ1-4	TRBD1	-	TRBV9	CASSPREGAAEKLFF	TGTGCCAGCAGCCCCAGAGAGGGGGCCGCGGAAAAACTGTTTTTT
TRBJ1-4	TRBD1	once	TRBV5-1	CASSLAATGRQEKLFF	TGCGCCAGCAGCTTGGCCGCGACAGGGCGGCAGGAAAAACTGTTTTTT
TRBJ2-1	-	-	TRBV11-2	CASSFGTQSYNEQFF	TGTGCCAGCAGCTTCGGGACACAGTCCTACAATGAGCAGTTCTTC
TRBJ2-3	-	-	TRBV7-9	CASSSIGTDTQYF	TGTGCCAGCAGCTCCATCGGGACAGATACGCAGTATTTT
TRBJ1-5	-	-	TRBV19	CASSTPPGTASNQPQHF	TGTGCCAGTAGTACCCCGCCCGGGACCGCAAGCAATCAGCCCCAGCATTTT
TRBJ2-1	-	-	TRBV28	CASSLSRSGSYNEQFF	TGTGCCAGCAGTCTCAGCAGATCCGGCTCCTACAATGAGCAGTTCTTC
TRBJ2-5	-	-	TRBV4-2	CASSRQQKQETQYF	TGTGCCAGCAGCCGCCAACAAAAACAAGAGACCCAGTACTTC
TRBJ1-2	-	-	TRBV4-3	CASSQDAPRRNYGYTF	TGCGCCAGCAGCCAAGATGCACCTAGGCGGAACTATGGCTACACCTTC
TRBJ1-1	-	-	TRBV9	CASRQQGANTEAFF	TGTGCCAGCAGGCAACAGGGAGCGAACACTGAAGCTTTCTTT
TRBJ2-7	-	-	TRBV5-1	CASSLEGSFYEQYF	TGCGCCAGCAGCTTGGAGGGCTCTTTCTACGAGCAGTACTTC
TRBJ2-7	TRBD1	-	TRBV7-3	CASSSSGQGFEEQYF	TGTGCCAGCAGCTCGTCGGGACAGGGATTTGAAGAGCAGTACTTC
TRBJ1-1	-	once	TRBV15	CATSRVGIEAFF	TGTGCCACCAGCAGAGTGGGAATCGAAGCTTTCTTT
TRBJ1-1	-	-	TRBV28	CASRKLGPGGTEAFF	TGTGCCAGCAGAAAACTAGGCCCGGGAGGTACTGAAGCTTTCTTT
TRBJ2-3	-	-	TRBV30	CAWSVHGGDTQYF	TGTGCCTGGAGTGTCCATGGAGGAGATACGCAGTATTTT
TRBJ1-1	TRBD1	-	TRBV5-6	CASSLGDRSWGTEAFF	TGTGCCAGCAGCTTGGGGGACAGGTCCTGGGGCACTGAAGCTTTCTTT
TRBJ2-7	TRBD2	-	TRBV7-2	CASGPWSGRIDEQYF	TGTGCCAGCGGACCGTGGAGCGGGAGGATAGACGAGCAGTACTTC
TRBJ2-1	-	-	TRBV5-1	CASSLAVESEQFF	TGCGCCAGCAGCTTGGCGGTGGAAAGTGAGCAGTTCTTC
TRBJ2-5	-	once	TRBV5-4	CASSFGSDQETQYF	TGTGCCAGCAGCTTTGGGTCAGACCAAGAGACCCAGTACTTC
TRBJ1-1	-	-	TRBV29-1	CSVEGDTEAFF	TGCAGCGTTGAAGGGGACACTGAAGCTTTCTTT
TRBJ2-1	-	-	TRBV5-1	CASSLGWTEYNEQFF	TGCGCCAGCAGCTTGGGATGGACGGAGTACAATGAGCAGTTCTTC
TRBJ2-2	-	-	TRBV7-7	CASSLVTGTGELFF	TGTGCCAGCAGCTTAGTAACAGGGACCGGGGAGCTGTTTTTT
TRBJ2-7	-	-	TRBV29-1	CSVTVESAQYF	TGCAGCGTTACGGTTGAGTCGGCGCAGTACTTC
TRBJ2-3	-	-	TRBV5-1	CASSSVANFQWYTDTQYF	TGCGCCAGCAGCTCGGTAGCAAACTTCCAGTGGTACACCGATACGCAGTATTTT
TRBJ2-5	-	once	TRBV30	CAWNSGVATQYF	TGTGCCTGGAATTCTGGGGTGGCGACCCAGTACTTC
TRBJ2-7	-	-	TRBV5-5	CASSFGTYEQYF	TGTGCCAGCAGCTTTGGGACGTACGAGCAGTACTTC
TRBJ2-7	TRBD2	-	TRBV18	CASSPWLAENYEQYF	TGTGCCAGCTCACCTTGGCTAGCGGAGAATTACGAGCAGTACTTC
TRBJ1-1	-	once	TRBV19	CASSRGRGLNTEAFF	TGTGCCAGTAGTCGTGGTAGGGGGTTGAACACTGAAGCTTTCTTT
TRBJ1-5	-	few	TRBV6-6	CASVPVNSNQPQHF	TGTGCCAGCGTGCCTGTGAATAGCAATCAGCCCCAGCATTTT
TRBJ1-5	-	-	TRBV28	CASRERDQPQHF	TGTGCCAGCAGGGAAAGAGATCAGCCCCAGCATTTT
TRBJ1-1	-	-	TRBV18	CASSPFEVNTEAFF	TGTGCCAGCTCACCATTCGAAGTGAACACTGAAGCTTTCTTT